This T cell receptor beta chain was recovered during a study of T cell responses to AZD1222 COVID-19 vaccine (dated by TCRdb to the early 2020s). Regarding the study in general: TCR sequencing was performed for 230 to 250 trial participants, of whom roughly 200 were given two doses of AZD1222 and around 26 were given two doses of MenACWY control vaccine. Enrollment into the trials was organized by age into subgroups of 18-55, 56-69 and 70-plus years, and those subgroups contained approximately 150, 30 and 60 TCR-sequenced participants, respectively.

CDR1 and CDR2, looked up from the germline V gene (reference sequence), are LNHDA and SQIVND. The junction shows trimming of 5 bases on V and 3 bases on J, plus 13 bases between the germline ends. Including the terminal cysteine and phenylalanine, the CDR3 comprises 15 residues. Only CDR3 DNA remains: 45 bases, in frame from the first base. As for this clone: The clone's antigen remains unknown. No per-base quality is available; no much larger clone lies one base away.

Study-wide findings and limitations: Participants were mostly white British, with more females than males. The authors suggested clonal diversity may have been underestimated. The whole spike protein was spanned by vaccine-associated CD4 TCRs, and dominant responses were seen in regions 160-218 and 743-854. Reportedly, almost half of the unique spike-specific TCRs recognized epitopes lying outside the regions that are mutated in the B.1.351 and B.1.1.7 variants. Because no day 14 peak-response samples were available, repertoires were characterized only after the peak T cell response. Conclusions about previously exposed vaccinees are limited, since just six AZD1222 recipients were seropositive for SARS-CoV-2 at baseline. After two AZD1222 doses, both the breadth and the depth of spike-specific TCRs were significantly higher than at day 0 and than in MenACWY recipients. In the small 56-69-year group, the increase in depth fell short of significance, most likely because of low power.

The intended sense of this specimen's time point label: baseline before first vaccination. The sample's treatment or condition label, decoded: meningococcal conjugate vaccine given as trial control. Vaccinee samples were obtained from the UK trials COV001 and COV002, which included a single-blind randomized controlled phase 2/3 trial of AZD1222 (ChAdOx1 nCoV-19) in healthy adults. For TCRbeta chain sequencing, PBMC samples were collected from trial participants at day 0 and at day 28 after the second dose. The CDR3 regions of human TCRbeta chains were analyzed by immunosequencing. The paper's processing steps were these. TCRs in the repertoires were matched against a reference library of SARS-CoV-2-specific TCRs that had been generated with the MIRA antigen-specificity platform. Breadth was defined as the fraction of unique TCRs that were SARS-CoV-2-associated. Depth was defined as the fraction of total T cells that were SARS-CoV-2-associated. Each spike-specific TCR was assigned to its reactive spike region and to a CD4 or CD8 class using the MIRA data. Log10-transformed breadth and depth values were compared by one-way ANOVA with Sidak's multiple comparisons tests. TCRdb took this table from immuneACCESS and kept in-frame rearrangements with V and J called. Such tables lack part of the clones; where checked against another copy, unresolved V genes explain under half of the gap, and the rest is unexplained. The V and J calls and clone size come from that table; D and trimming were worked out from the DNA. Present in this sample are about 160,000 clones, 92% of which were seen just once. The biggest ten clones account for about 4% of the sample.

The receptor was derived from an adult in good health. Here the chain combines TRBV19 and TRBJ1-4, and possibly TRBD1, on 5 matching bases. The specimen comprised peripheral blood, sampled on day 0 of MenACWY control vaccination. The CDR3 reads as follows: CASSRDWNPNEKLFF. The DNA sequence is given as TGTGCCAGTAGTCGGGACTGGAACCCTAATGAAAAACTGTTTTTT.